This TCR beta chain is drawn from a study of T cell changes during pregnancy in multiple sclerosis. CDR3 length equals 13 residues. Trimming removed 5 bases at V and 4 bases at J, with 11 bases between. CDR1 and CDR2 (germline): LNHDA, SQIVND (reference sequence). Assay: immunoSEQ multiplex PCR; the TCRdb copy retains only in-frame clones and omits some. The data contain 45,000 to 60,000 clones, under 95% of them singletons. The rearrangement uses TRBV19 and TRBJ1-2; unclear D gene. This material consisted of CD8+ T cells from peripheral blood mononuclear cells, taken before pregnancy. This sequence was found in a female donor with multiple sclerosis, enrolled in a pregnancy study. CDR3 nucleotide sequence: TGTGCCAGTAGTGAGACGGAGCGCTATGGCTACACCTTC. This sequence encodes CASSETERYGYTF.